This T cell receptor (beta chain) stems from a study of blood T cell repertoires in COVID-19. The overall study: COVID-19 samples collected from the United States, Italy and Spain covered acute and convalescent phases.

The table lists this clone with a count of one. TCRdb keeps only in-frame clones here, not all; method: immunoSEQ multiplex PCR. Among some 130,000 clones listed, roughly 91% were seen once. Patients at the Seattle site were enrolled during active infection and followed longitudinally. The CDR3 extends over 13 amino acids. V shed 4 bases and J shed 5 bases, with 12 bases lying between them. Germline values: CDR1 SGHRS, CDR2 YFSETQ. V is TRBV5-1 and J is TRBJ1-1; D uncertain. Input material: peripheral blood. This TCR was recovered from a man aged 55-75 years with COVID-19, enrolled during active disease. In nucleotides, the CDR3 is TGCGCCAGCAGCCTCACGCTAGGAACTGAAGCTTTCTTT. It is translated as CASSLTLGTEAFF.